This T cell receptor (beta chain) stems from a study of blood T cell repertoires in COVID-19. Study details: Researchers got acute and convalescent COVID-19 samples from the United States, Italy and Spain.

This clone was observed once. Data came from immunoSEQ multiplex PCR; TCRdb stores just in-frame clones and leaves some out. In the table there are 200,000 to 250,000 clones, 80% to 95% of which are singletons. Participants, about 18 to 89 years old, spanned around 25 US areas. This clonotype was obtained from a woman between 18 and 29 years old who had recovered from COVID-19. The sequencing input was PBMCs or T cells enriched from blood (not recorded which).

This chain's CDR3 is CASSSGQVNEAFF. The CDR3 nucleotides are TGTGCCAGTAGTTCCGGACAGGTGAATGAAGCTTTCTTT. The chain uses TRBV19 and TRBJ1-1; 7 bases are a match to TRBD1. V dropped 5 bases and J dropped 7; count of bases not matched to a gene: 7. CDR1 is LNHDA, CDR2 SQIVND, per germline (reference sequence). The CDR3 loop spans 13 amino acids.